This entry describes one T cell receptor (beta chain). The clone's antigen remains unknown. No base quality information exists; no much larger clone differs at one position. For sequencing of the TCRbeta CDR3 region, genomic DNA was extracted from the sorted cells. The immunoSEQ Assay was used to sequence the TCRbeta CDR3 regions. Entries here come from immuneACCESS through TCRdb and include only in-frame sequences with V and J called. Some clones fail to appear in such tables; in the studies checked, an unresolved V gene covers under half of the shortfall, and the cause of the remainder is unknown. The sample table contains 100,000 to 150,000 clones; only one count was recorded for 90% of them. The biggest ten clones account for roughly 0.99% of the sample. This specimen comes from a study of OX40 agonist ivuxolimab in advanced cancers. Study-level background: Ivuxolimab was a fully human IgG2 agonistic monoclonal antibody targeting the costimulatory receptor OX40 (CD134). Patients were allowed to have had prior anti-PD-1, anti-PD-L1 or anti-CTLA-4 therapy, and around 40% of the dose-escalation patients had previously received checkpoint inhibitors. Partial responses were achieved by three dose-escalation patients, of whom one had hepatocellular carcinoma and two had cutaneous melanoma. The monotherapy dose-escalation portion (N of about 57 patients) of the phase I ivuxolimab trial is reported in the paper. The point of sequencing TCRbeta in the periphery was to test whether ivuxolimab changed TCR sequence diversity and drove clonal T-cell expansion. Intravenous ivuxolimab was administered to patients every 2 weeks at six dose levels: 0.01, 0.1, 0.3, 1.5, 3 and 10 mg/kg. Of the 50 or so patients in dose escalation, 19 had hepatocellular carcinoma, some 15 had melanoma, 9 had renal cell carcinoma and 9 had head and neck cancer. A male proportion of about 79% and a mean age of 60 years, ranging from roughly 23 to 90, were recorded for the dose-escalation cohort. Broader findings and caveats from the paper: In the 0.1-3.0 mg/kg groups, partial responders were among the patients with the lowest normalized peripheral clonal expansion, particularly in CD8+ T cells. Which antigens the clonally expanded peripheral T cells were specific for was not determined. After ivuxolimab, more expanded clones were found on average in CD8+ T cells than in CD4+ T cells. Low levels of normalized T-cell clonal expansion were also shown by some nonresponding patients. At doses of 0.1 to 3.0 mg/kg, clonal expansion of both CD4+ and CD8+ T cells in blood was seen between baseline and week 6.

The CDR3 runs 16 amino acids, cysteine and phenylalanine included. The read is trimmed to its CDR3 DNA, 48 bases read in frame from base 1. V ends up 1 base short and J 0 bases short, with an unmatched junction base count of 4. Via the germline V gene (reference sequence), CDR1 is LNHDA and CDR2 SQIVND. Patients with a history of autoimmune disease or receiving systemic immunosuppression were excluded from the trial. Peripheral blood for TCR sequencing was collected from all dose cohorts at baseline, on cycle 4 day 1, and on cycle 7 day 1. The samples were taken from a phase I, first-in-human, multicenter, open-label dose-escalation trial of ivuxolimab. The trial enrolled adults with locally advanced or metastatic head and neck squamous cell, hepatocellular, melanoma or renal cell carcinoma. Before TCR sequencing, CD4+ and CD8+ T cells were separately sorted from peripheral blood.

This chain is built from TRBV19 and TRBJ2-7, and 9 bases in between align with TRBD1. The starting material was CD4+ or CD8+ T cells sorted from blood, obtained in a trial of the OX40 agonist ivuxolimab. This clonotype was obtained from an adult with an advanced solid tumor such as melanoma, head and neck, liver or kidney cancer. The CDR3 protein is CASSIARGQGSYEQYF. The sequenced DNA is TGTGCCAGTAGTATAGCAAGGGGACAGGGCTCCTACGAGCAGTACTTC.